This T cell receptor (beta chain) derives from a study of response to subunit inactivated influenza vaccine. In its sample, this clonotype was seen many times. Its target is unknown. TCRdb analysed the RT-PCR reads with MiXCR anew, one entry per CDR3 protein. The sample carries approximately 500,000 distinct CDR3 sequences, around 15% recorded once. V was clipped by 2 bases and J by 0 bases, with 9 bases between them. CDR1 is SGHDT and CDR2 is YYEEEE in the germline V gene. The CDR3 sequence is 15 residues long. Overall study findings and caveats: Authors suggested each seasonal influenza vaccination recruits few new T cells.

The sequenced sample was PBMCs from blood, obtained 12 days after vaccination. The sequence was obtained from a man aged 50 or older who received an inactivated influenza vaccine. This chain uses TRBV5-6 with TRBJ2-4, with D perhaps TRBD2 (5 bases). The chain's CDR3 is CASSLGRGAKNIQYF. In nucleotides, the CDR3 is TGTGCCAGCAGCTTAGGACGGGGAGCCAAAAACATTCAGTACTTC.